These 19 T cell receptor beta chains were all obtained from the same sample, sequenced in a study of T-cell reconstitution after alpha-beta-depleted transplantation in children (dated by TCRdb to the mid-2010s). Library construction relied on PCR. Sequencing was carried out with an Illumina HiSeq 2500. TCR libraries were prepared with molecular barcoding, using unique molecular identifiers to normalize TCRbeta repertoire quantification. In-frame beta chains were kept once TCRdb had trimmed the public reads at Q25 with fastp and called clones with MiXCR. CDR3 protein duplicates are merged, each entry listing the most common genes and DNA. The table for this sample lists about 980,000 distinct CDR3 sequences; 25% to 30% of them were counted only once. In total, the top ten clones hold roughly 27% of the sample. The treatment or condition label on this specimen signifies: allogeneic hematopoietic cell transplantation with graft depleted of TCRalphabeta T cells and CD19 B cells.

Sequencing was performed on PBMCs, mostly from graft donor cells, taken 360 days after TCRalphabeta/CD19-depleted stem cell transplant. These TCRs come from a boy in the first two years of life who had a stem cell transplant for SCID, so the T cells may come from the graft donor.

V is TRBV6-2 or TRBV6-3 and J is TRBJ2-3, with 8 nucleotides matching TRBD1. The CDR3 length is 21 residues. V lost 7 bases and J lost 3; bases outside the gene matches: 27. Germline values: CDR1 MNHEY, CDR2 SVGEGT. CDR3 sequence: CASTQYRSGRGQEIGTDTQYF. The CDR3 nucleotides are TGTGCCAGCACCCAGTACAGGTCTGGCAGGGGGCAGGAAATTGGTACAGATACGCAGTATTTT.

This clonotype was recorded once. V usage is TRBV4-2 and J usage is TRBJ2-7, with 7 nucleotides matching TRBD1. The junction had 8 bases not matched to a gene; V was cut back by 3 bases and J by 3 bases. The CDR3 is 15 residues long. Germline CDR1 is LGHNA and CDR2 is YNFKEQ. CDR3 region: CASSHAGTEFYEQYF. The CDR3 coding sequence is TGTGCCAGCAGCCACGCCGGGACAGAGTTCTACGAGCAGTACTTC.

This clonotype came up once. This chain uses TRBV15 with TRBJ2-5; no reliable D call. Germline CDR1 is LNHNV and CDR2 is YYDKDF (reference sequence). The CDR3 totals 11 residues. Trimming cost V 3 bases and J 4 bases, with 3 bases left between them. CDR3 residues: CATSSLETQYF. Written as DNA, the CDR3 is TGTGCCACCAGCAGTCTAGAGACCCAGTACTTC.

J is TRBJ2-3 and V is TRBV12-3 or TRBV12-4, with 7 bases matching TRBD2. CDR3 length: 17 residues. J gave up 2 bases and V 6 bases, and 14 bases lay outside the gene matches. In DNA form, the CDR3 reads TGTGCCAGCAGCCTTAGGGCGCAGGGAGGGGTCACAGATACGCAGTATTTT. Its protein is CASSLRAQGGVTDTQYF.

A few counts support this clonotype. The CDR3 bases are TGTGCCAGCAGCCAAGTGGAGACCCAGCCGGGCACTGAAGCTTTCTTT. Protein sequence: CASSQVETQPGTEAFF. The rearrangement links TRBV3-1 to TRBJ1-1, with D unclear. Looked up from germline, CDR1 is LGHDT and CDR2 is YNNKEL (reference sequence). The CDR3 runs 16 residues. V lost 1 base and J lost 4, with 16 bases in between.

As concerns this clonotype: Given a much more abundant clone one base away, this may be a read error. The rearrangement uses TRBV6-2 or TRBV6-3 and TRBJ2-3, with no clear D. V lost 6 bases and J 2 bases, leaving 3 bases between the germline ends. This CDR3 is 11 amino acids long. Per germline, CDR1 MNHEY and CDR2 SVGEGT. The DNA of the CDR3 is TGTGCCAGCAGATACACAGATACGCAGTATTTT. It yields the protein CASRYTDTQYF.

This clonotype was counted only a few times. The rearrangement uses TRBV19 and TRBJ1-2, with D tentatively TRBD1 (6 bases). The CDR3 is 14 amino acids. Trimming stripped 5 bases from V and 7 bases from J, with 17 bases between. Germline V gives CDR1 LNHDA, CDR2 SQIVND (reference sequence). The CDR3 sequence is CASSSRQATFGYTF. Written as DNA, the CDR3 is TGTGCCAGTAGTTCGCGACAGGCAACCTTTGGCTACACCTTC.

This sequence joins TRBV7-8 and TRBJ2-7, with D uncertain. Germline V lookup: CDR1 SGHVS, CDR2 FQNEAQ. V lost 5 bases, J lost 0 bases, and 14 bases lay in between. The CDR3 spans 15 residues. The DNA of the CDR3 is TGTGCCAGCAGCCCCGGCTGGATGGGCTCCTACGAGCAGTACTTC. It is translated as CASSPGWMGSYEQYF.

This chain joins TRBV29-1 and TRBJ1-2, with TRBD1 identical over 12 bases. Germline values: CDR1 SQVTM, CDR2 ANQGSEA. The CDR3 is 14 amino acids. DNA of the CDR3: TGCAGTGCCGGGACAGGGGGCCTCAACTATGGCTACACCTTC. Protein: CSAGTGGLNYGYTF.

The rearrangement joins TRBV4-3 to TRBJ2-7; D perhaps matches TRBD2 (6 bases). V was shortened by 3 bases and J by 4 bases, with 19 bases between the two germline ends. Germline V lookup: CDR1 LGHNA, CDR2 YSLEER. The CDR3 length is 16 residues. CDR3 bases: TGCGCCAGCAGCCAGGGGCGGGGCCCGCCGGTTTACGAGCAGTACTTC. The encoded protein is CASSQGRGPPVYEQYF.

The chain carries TRBV20-1 and TRBJ2-1; 9 bases map to TRBD2. From germline, CDR1 is DFQATT and CDR2 SNEGSKA (reference sequence). V gave up 3 bases and J gave up 2 bases; unmatched junction bases: 17. The CDR3 totals 19 residues. The CDR3 is CSASPQGAGGLTAYNEQFF. The CDR3 DNA sequence: TGCAGTGCTAGCCCCCAAGGCGCGGGGGGGCTTACGGCCTACAATGAGCAGTTCTTC.

Only one count was recorded for this clonotype. The chain's CDR3 is CASSQGVGAANTEAFF. The CDR3 DNA reads TGCGCCAGCAGCCAGGGCGTCGGGGCCGCGAACACTGAAGCTTTCTTT. The chain couples TRBV4-3 to TRBJ1-1, with D perhaps matching TRBD1 (5 bases). The germline V and J ends were trimmed by 3 bases and 1 base, with 15 bases remaining between them. Germline loops: CDR1 LGHNA, CDR2 YSLEER. The CDR3 totals 16 residues.

The chain is built from TRBV5-1 and TRBJ2-3; D is ambiguous. CDR1 and CDR2 (germline): SGHRS, YFSETQ. The CDR3 has 15 amino acids. V gave up 4 bases and J gave up 0 bases, with 12 bases separating them. DNA for the CDR3: TGCGCCAGCAGCCCATCGATTGTTAGCACAGATACGCAGTATTTT. Residues: CASSPSIVSTDTQYF.

In its sample, this clonotype was seen a few times. The CDR3 sequence: CASSYGGTKKVTEAFF. The CDR3 nucleotides are TGTGCCAGCAGTTACGGGGGAACAAAGAAAGTGACTGAAGCTTTCTTT. The V and J genes are TRBV6-5 and TRBJ1-1; possibly TRBD1 for D (5 bases). V was trimmed by 2 bases and J by 5 bases, leaving 18 bases between them. The CDR3 spans 16 residues. The germline CDR1 and CDR2 sequences are MNHEY and SVGAGI.

V usage is TRBV12-3 or TRBV12-4 and J usage is TRBJ2-7, with a weak D call TRBD2 (5 bases). Trimming removed 0 bases at V and 6 bases at J, with 12 bases between. The CDR3 has 14 residues. This CDR3 is CASSLALLSGEQYF. The CDR3 DNA sequence: TGTGCCAGCAGTTTAGCGCTTCTGAGCGGCGAGCAGTACTTC.

The V gene is TRBV20-1, the J gene TRBJ2-5, with D unclear. Trimming cost V 8 bases and J 2 bases, with 9 bases left between them. CDR3 length equals 11 residues. The germline CDR1 and CDR2 sequences are DFQATT and SNEGSKA (reference sequence). CDR3 sequence: CSKDVQETQYF. CDR3 DNA: TGCAGTAAGGACGTTCAAGAGACCCAGTACTTC.

The chain links TRBV20-1 to TRBJ1-1, with TRBD1 matching 10 bases. The CDR3 contains 16 residues. Germline V gives CDR1 DFQATT, CDR2 SNEGSKA (reference sequence). The V segment lost 1 base and the J segment 1 base; nucleotides outside the gene matches: 6. The CDR3 DNA sequence: TGCAGTGCTAGAGGGGGACAGGGGAGAGGGAACACTGAAGCTTTCTTT. Translation: CSARGGQGRGNTEAFF.

This sequence joins TRBV10-1 and TRBJ2-3; possibly TRBD1 or TRBD2 for D (5 bases each). CDR1 is WNHNN, CDR2 SYGVQD, per germline (reference sequence). The CDR3 contains 15 residues. The V and J ends lost 8 bases and 4 bases respectively, with 19 bases between them. CDR3 sequence: CASAEGKGMADTQYF. The DNA for the CDR3 is TGCGCCAGCGCAGAGGGGAAAGGGATGGCAGATACGCAGTATTTT.

The V call is TRBV5-1, the J call TRBJ2-7; 11 bases agree with TRBD1. The CDR3 is made up of 15 amino acids. Per germline, CDR1 SGHRS and CDR2 YFSETQ. The J segment lost 4 bases and the V segment lost 4 bases, leaving 7 bases of the junction unmatched. The DNA for the CDR3 is TGCGCCAGCAGCGCCGGACAGGGGGCTTTGTACGAGCAGTACTTC. Amino acids: CASSAGQGALYEQYF.